This passage covers 14 T cell receptor beta chains from one sample sequenced in a study of CD8 T cells in cerebrospinal fluid in Alzheimer's disease (dated by TCRdb to about 2020). Library preparation employed 10x single-cell sequencing. Reads for this sample came from a NextSeq 550. After the reads were reprocessed by TCRdb, one entry was made per CDR3 protein sequence, with no DNA. The sample's own table lists fewer than 2,000 distinct CDR3 sequences. Clones ranked in the top ten supply 10% of the sample. Sequencing was performed on cerebrospinal fluid. Receptor source: a human donor in good health.

Frequency places this clonotype as medium-sized. This chain joins TRBV3-1 and TRBJ1-1. CDR1 LGHDT and CDR2 YNNKEL come from the germline V gene (reference sequence). The CDR3 loop spans 14 amino acids. CDR3 region: CASSQQVMNTEAFF.

This clonotype ranks as medium-sized (0.01 to 0.1%) in terms of frequency. CDR3 amino acids: CSARGGTQGEKLFF. The J gene is TRBJ1-4, the V gene TRBV20-1. CDR3 length equals 14 residues. Germline loops: CDR1 DFQATT, CDR2 SNEGSKA (reference sequence).

This clonotype shows up as medium-sized by frequency. V is TRBV6-1 and J is TRBJ1-2; absent DNA, TCRdb's TRBD1 call cannot be checked. The CDR3 is made up of 13 amino acids. Germline assignment: CDR1 MNHNS and CDR2 SASEGT. The CDR3 spells CASRVQGAYGYTF.

The chain couples TRBV25-1 to TRBJ2-1; absent DNA, TCRdb's TRBD1 call cannot be checked. The CDR3 has 12 residues. In germline, CDR1 is MGHDK, CDR2 SYGVNS. The CDR3 is CASSEGRQEQFF.

This clonotype is labeled medium-sized based on frequency. The J gene is TRBJ1-1, the V gene TRBV30. Germline CDR1 reads GTSNPN; CDR2 reads SVGIG (reference sequence). The CDR3 length is 11 residues. The CDR3 protein is CAWSIPAAAFF.

Considering frequency, this clonotype is medium-sized. V is TRBV5-5 and J is TRBJ2-4; TCRdb's D call, TRBD2, is unchecked because there is no DNA. Per germline, CDR1 SGHKS and CDR2 YYEKEE (reference sequence). The CDR3 sequence is 14 residues long. CDR3 region: CASNLAGRGNIQYF.

This clonotype is called large based on its frequency. This chain links TRBV4-3 with TRBJ2-3; TCRdb selects TRBD1, and the lack of DNA leaves this call unchecked. CDR3 length equals 14 residues. CDR1 is LGHNA, CDR2 YSLEER, per germline. CDR3 in amino acids: CASSPTGPTDTQYF.

This clonotype is labeled medium-sized based on frequency. V usage is TRBV9 and J usage is TRBJ2-3; without DNA, the TCRdb call of TRBD2 cannot be checked. Germline CDR1 reads SGDLS; CDR2 reads YYNGEE. CDR3 length: 15 amino acids. The CDR3 sequence: CASSVELAETDTQYF.

This clonotype registers medium-sized by frequency. The rearrangement uses TRBV18 and TRBJ1-5; the TCRdb call, TRBD1, lacks DNA for checking. Germline loops: CDR1 KGHSH, CDR2 LQKENI. The CDR3 runs to 15 residues. The CDR3: CASSPAPTGNQPQHF.

The chain recombines TRBV27 with TRBJ1-5; the D gene TCRdb calls, TRBD1, cannot be checked with no DNA. The CDR3 is 20 residues long. Germline V lookup: CDR1 MNHEY, CDR2 SMNVEV (reference sequence). CDR3 sequence reads: CASSPHRERGLLYSNQPQHF.

This clonotype registers large by frequency. The chain uses TRBV7-9 and TRBJ1-1; lacking DNA, the TRBD1 call made by TCRdb goes unchecked. Germline V CDR1 and CDR2: SEHNR, FQNEAQ (reference sequence). The CDR3 totals 13 residues. The CDR3 here is CASSSRGQTEAFF.

Frequency places this clonotype as medium-sized (0.01 to 0.1%). This chain connects TRBV7-7 to TRBJ2-1; TCRdb's D call of TRBD1 is untestable without DNA. The length of the CDR3 is 14 residues. The V gene's germline CDR1 is SSHAT and CDR2 FNYEAQ (reference sequence). CDR3 amino acids: CASSQQGTNNEQFF.

This clonotype is called medium-sized based on its frequency. The chain joins TRBV12-3 or TRBV12-4 to TRBJ2-5; TCRdb proposes TRBD1, but this gene call is untestable without DNA. CDR3 length equals 16 residues. CDR3 residues: CASSDPGQGAEETQYF.

This clonotype is labeled medium-sized based on frequency. The chain is built from TRBV7-2 and TRBJ2-3; the D call of TRBD2 rests on TCRdb alone, since no DNA is present to check it. The V gene's germline CDR1 is SGHTA and CDR2 FQGNSA. The CDR3 runs 16 residues. The CDR3 loop reads CASSTLGAGGTDTQYF.